This T cell receptor (beta chain) was documented in a study of T cell changes during pregnancy in multiple sclerosis. Per the germline V gene, CDR1 is SGHRS and CDR2 is YFSETQ. Trimming removed 4 bases from V and 3 bases from J; junction bases left unmatched: 6. The CDR3 runs 14 residues. Libraries were prepared by immunoSEQ multiplex PCR; TCRdb keeps only in-frame clonotypes and omits some of them. This table has about 75,000 clones, more than 80% appearing once. The V gene is TRBV5-1, the J gene TRBJ2-7; 8 bases are shared with TRBD1. The sequence derives from a female donor in good health, enrolled as a control in a pregnancy study. The sequenced sample was peripheral blood, obtained in the first trimester of pregnancy. CDR3 nucleotides: TGCGCCAGCAGCGGACAGGGCTTGGGCTACGAGCAGTACTTC. Protein sequence: CASSGQGLGYEQYF. Together with reference TRBV5-1 and TRBJ2-7, the CDR3 gives the full variable domain: KAGVTQTPRYLIKTRGQQVTLSCSPISGHRSVSWYQQTPGQGLQFLFEYFSETQRNKGNFPGRFSGRQFSNSRSEMNVSTLELGDSALYLCASSGQGLGYEQYFGPGTRLTVT.